This TCR beta chain was observed in a study of beta chain features in type 1 diabetes. The entirety of the isolated RNA underwent reverse transcription, so expressed TCRB transcripts were sequenced. Assay used: immunoSEQ multiplex PCR; TCRdb lists only in-frame clones, some missing. Among 250,000 to 300,000 clones listed, about 7.8% were seen once. From germline, CDR1 is SQVTM and CDR2 ANQGSEA. Unmatched junction bases numbered 10, after V lost 6 bases and J lost 7 bases. The CDR3 length is 13 residues. Sequencing was carried out using central memory CD4+ T cells from blood. The chain employs TRBV29-1 and TRBJ2-7; 9 bases align to TRBD1. This receptor was obtained from a young woman in good health. This CDR3 is CSVARDRATEQYF. Written as DNA, the CDR3 is TGCAGCGTGGCGCGGGACAGGGCAACGGAGCAGTACTTC.